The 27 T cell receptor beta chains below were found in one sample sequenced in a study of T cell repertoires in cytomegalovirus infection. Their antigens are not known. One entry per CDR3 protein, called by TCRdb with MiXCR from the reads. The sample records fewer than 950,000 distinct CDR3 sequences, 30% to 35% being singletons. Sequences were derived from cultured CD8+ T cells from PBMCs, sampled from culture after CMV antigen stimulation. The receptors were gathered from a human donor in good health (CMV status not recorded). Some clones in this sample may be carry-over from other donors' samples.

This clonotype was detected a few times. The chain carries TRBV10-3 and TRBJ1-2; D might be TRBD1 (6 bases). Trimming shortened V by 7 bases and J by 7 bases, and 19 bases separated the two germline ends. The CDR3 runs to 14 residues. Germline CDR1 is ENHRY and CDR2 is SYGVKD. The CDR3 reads CAITTDSLVFGYTF. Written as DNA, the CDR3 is TGTGCCATCACTACGGACAGCCTGGTTTTTGGCTACACCTTC.

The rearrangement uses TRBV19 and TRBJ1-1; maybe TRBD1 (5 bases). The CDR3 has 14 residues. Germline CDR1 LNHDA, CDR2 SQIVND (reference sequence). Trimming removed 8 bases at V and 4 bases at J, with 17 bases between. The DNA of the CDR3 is TGTGCCAGTGACTGGGGGGTCGGGGCCACTGAAGCTTTCTTT. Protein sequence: CASDWGVGATEAFF.

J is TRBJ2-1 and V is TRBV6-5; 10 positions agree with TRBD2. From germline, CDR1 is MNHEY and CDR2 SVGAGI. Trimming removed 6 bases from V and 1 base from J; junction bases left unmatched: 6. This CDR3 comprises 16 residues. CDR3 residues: CASRALAGVSYNEQFF. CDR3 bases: TGTGCCAGCAGAGCGCTAGCGGGGGTTTCCTACAATGAGCAGTTCTTC.

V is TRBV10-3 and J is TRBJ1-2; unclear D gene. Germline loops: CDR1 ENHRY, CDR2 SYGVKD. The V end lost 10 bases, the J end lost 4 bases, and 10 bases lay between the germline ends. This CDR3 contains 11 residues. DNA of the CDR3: TGTGCCAGCCGGGCCTCCTATGGCTACACCTTC. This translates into CASRASYGYTF.

This CDR3 is CASRPKGRGSTEAFF. The DNA of the CDR3 is TGTGCCAGCAGACCCAAGGGCAGGGGAAGCACTGAAGCTTTCTTT. The chain carries TRBV7-6 and TRBJ1-1, with D perhaps matching TRBD1 (6 bases). Trimming cost V 6 bases and J 4 bases, with 18 bases left between them. The CDR3 has 15 amino acids. Germline V gene lookup returns CDR1 SGHVS and CDR2 FNYEAQ.

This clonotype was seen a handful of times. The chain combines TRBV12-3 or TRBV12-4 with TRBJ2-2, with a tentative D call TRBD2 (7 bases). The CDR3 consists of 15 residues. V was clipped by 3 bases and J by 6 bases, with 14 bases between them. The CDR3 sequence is CASSLGAGRAGELFF. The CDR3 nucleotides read TGTGCCAGCAGTTTGGGGGCAGGGAGGGCCGGGGAGCTGTTTTTT.

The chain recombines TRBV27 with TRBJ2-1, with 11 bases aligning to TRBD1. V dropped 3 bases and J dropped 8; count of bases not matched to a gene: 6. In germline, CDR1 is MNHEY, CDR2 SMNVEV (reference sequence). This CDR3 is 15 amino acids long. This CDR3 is CASSFLGDRGDEQFF. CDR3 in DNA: TGTGCCAGCAGTTTCTTGGGGGACAGGGGGGATGAGCAGTTCTTC.

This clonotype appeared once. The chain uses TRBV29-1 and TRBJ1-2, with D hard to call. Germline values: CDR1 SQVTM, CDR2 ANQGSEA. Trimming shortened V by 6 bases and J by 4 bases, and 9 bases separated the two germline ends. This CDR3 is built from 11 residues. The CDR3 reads CSVSIRYGYTF. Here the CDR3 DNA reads TGCAGCGTCTCCATTCGCTATGGCTACACCTTC.

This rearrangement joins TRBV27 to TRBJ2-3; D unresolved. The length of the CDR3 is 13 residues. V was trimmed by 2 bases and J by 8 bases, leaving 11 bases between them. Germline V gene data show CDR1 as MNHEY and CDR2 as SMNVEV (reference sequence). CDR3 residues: CASSLGPSATQYF. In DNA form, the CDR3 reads TGTGCCAGCAGTTTAGGGCCCTCCGCTACGCAGTATTTT.

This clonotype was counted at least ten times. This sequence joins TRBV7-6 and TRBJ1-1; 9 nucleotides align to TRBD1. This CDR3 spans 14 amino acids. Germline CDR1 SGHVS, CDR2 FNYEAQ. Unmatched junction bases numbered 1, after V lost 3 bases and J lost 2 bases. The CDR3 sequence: CASSLGQGNTEAFF. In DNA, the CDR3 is TGTGCCAGCAGCTTGGGACAGGGTAACACTGAAGCTTTCTTT.

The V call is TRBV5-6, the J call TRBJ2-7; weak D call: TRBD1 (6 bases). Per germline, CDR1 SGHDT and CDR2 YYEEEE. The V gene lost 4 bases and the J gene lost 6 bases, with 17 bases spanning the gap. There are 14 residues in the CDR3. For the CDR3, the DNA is TGTGCCAGCAGCCGAGGGGGAAATGGGGTCGAGCAGTACGTC. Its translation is CASSRGGNGVEQYV.

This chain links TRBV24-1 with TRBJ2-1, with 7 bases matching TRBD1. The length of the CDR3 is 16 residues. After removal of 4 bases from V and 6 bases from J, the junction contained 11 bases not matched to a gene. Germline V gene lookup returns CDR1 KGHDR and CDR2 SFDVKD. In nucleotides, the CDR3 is TGTGCCACCAGTGACTCCGCTCGAAAGGGGGCCAATGAGCAGTTCTTC. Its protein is CATSDSARKGANEQFF.

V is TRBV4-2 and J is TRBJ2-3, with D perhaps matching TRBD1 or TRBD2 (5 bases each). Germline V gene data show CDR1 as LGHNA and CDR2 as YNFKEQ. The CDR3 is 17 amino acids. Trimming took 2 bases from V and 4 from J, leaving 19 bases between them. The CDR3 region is CASSQPGTSLNSDTQYF. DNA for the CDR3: TGTGCCAGCAGCCAACCCGGGACCAGCTTAAACTCAGATACGCAGTATTTT.

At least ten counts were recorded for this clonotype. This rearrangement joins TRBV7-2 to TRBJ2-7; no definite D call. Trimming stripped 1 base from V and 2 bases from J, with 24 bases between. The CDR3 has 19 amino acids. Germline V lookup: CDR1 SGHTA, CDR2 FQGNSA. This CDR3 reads CASSLGGVMAEYYTYEQYF. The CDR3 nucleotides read TGTGCCAGCAGCTTAGGGGGTGTAATGGCAGAATATTACACCTACGAGCAGTACTTC.

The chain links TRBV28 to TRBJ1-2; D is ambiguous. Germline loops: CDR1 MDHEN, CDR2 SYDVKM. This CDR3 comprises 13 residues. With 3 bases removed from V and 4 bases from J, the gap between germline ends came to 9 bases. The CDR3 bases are TGTGCCAGCAGTTTTAGGAGAATCTATGGCTACACCTTC. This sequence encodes CASSFRRIYGYTF.

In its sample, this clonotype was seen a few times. The CDR3 reads CASWGLAGADTQYF. CDR3 DNA: TGTGCCAGCTGGGGACTAGCGGGGGCAGATACGCAGTATTTT. This chain uses TRBV27 with TRBJ2-3, with 14 bases fitting TRBD2. Trimming cost V 8 bases and J 4 bases; bases outside gene matches: 2. The CDR3 contains 14 residues. Germline V gene data show CDR1 as MNHEY and CDR2 as SMNVEV (reference sequence).

Here the CDR3 DNA reads TGTGCCAGCAGCATCCAACGGGCAGGCAATGAGCAGTTCTTC. This encodes CASSIQRAGNEQFF. The gene calls are TRBV9 and TRBJ2-1, with D unclear. V gave up 4 bases and J gave up 6 bases, with 14 bases separating them. The length of the CDR3 is 14 residues. Germline assignment: CDR1 SGDLS and CDR2 YYNGEE.

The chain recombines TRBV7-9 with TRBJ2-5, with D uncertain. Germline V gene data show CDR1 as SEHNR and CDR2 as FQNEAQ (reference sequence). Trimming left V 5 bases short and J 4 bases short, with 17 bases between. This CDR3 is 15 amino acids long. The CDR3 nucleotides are TGTGCCAGCAGCCCGTCGATTGGGCACGTAGAGACCCAGTACTTC. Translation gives CASSPSIGHVETQYF.

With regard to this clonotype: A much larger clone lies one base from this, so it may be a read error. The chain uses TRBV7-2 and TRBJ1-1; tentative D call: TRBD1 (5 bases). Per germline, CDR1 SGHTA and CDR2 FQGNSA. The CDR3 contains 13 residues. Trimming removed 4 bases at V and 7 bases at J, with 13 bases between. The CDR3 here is CASSWGIVREAFF. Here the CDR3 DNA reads TGTGCCAGCAGCTGGGGGATAGTTCGTGAAGCTTTCTTT.

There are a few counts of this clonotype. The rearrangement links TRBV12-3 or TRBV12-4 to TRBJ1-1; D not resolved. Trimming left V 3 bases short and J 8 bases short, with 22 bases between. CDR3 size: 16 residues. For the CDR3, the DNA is TGTGCCAGCAGTTTCCCCGGCAGCCCCAAAGGCACGGAAGCTTTCTTT. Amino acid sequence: CASSFPGSPKGTEAFF.

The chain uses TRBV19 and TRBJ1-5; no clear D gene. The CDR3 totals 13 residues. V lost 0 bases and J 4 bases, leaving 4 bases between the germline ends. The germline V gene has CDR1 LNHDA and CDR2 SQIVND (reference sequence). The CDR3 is CASSIEGNQPQHF. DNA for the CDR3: TGTGCCAGTAGTATAGAAGGGAATCAGCCCCAGCATTTT.

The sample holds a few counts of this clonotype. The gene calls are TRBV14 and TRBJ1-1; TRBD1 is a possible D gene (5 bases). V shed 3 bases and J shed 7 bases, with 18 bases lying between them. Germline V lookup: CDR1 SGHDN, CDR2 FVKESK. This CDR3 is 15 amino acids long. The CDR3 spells CASSQLGLERVEAFF. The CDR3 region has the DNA TGTGCCAGCAGCCAGCTGGGACTCGAGAGGGTTGAAGCTTTCTTT. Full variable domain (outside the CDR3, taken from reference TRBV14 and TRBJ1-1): EAGVTQFPSHSVIEKGQTVTLRCDPISGHDNLYWYRRVMGKEIKFLLHFVKESKQDESGMPNNRFLAERTGGTYSTLKVQPAELEDSGVYFCASSQLGLERVEAFFGQGTRLTVV.

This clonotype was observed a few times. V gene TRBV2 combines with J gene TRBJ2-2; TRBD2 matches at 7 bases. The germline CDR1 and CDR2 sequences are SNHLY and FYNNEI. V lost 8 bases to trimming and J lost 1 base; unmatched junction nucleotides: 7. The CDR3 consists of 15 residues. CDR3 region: CASGEGQKNTGELFF. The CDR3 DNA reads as TGTGCCAGCGGGGAGGGCCAGAAGAACACCGGGGAGCTGTTTTTT.

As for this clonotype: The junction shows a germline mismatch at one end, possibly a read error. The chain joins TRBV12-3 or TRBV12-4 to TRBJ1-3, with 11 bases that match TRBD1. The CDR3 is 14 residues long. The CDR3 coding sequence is TGTGTCAGCAGATCGGGACAGGGGGTAAACACCATATATTTT. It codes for CVSRSGQGVNTIYF.

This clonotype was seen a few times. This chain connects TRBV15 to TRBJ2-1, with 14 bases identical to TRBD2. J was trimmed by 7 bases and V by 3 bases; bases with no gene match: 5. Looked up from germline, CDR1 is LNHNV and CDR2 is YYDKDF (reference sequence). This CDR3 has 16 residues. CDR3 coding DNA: TGTGCCACCAGCAGGCTGACTAGCGGGGGGGCAAATGAGCAGTTCTTC. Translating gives CATSRLTSGGANEQFF.

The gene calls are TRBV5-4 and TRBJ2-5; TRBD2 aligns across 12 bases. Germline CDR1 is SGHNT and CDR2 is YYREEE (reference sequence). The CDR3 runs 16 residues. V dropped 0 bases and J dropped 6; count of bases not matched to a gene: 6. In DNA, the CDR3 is TGTGCCAGCAGCTTGGGTCTAGCGGGGGGGGCAAAGACCCAGTACTTC. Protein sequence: CASSLGLAGGAKTQYF.

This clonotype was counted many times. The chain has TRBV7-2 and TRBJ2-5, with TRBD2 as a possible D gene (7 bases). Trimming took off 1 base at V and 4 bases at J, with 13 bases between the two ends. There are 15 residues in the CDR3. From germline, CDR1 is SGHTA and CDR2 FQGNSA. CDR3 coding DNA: TGTGCCAGCAGCTTAGGAGGGGGGGCCGCAGAGACCCAGTACTTC. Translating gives CASSLGGGAAETQYF.